The 15 T cell receptor beta chains below all came from one sample that was sequenced in a study of technical replicates of blood from a handful of donors. TCRdb's table, derived via immunoSEQ multiplex PCR, lists solely in-frame clones and lacks some. The sample consists of some 77,000 clones, more than 85% of them appearing once. The sequencing input was T cells isolated from PBMCs. The receptors were sampled from a human donor in good health.

The chain couples TRBV6-6 to TRBJ2-7; D gene unclear. Trimming left V 8 bases short and J 4 bases short, with 18 bases between. Looked up from germline, CDR1 is MNHNY and CDR2 is SVGAGI (reference sequence). The CDR3 is 14 amino acids. In nucleotides, the CDR3 is TGTGCCAGCGCCCAGTGGTCAGGCCAGTACGAGCAGTACTTC. Amino acids: CASAQWSGQYEQYF.

V gene TRBV19 combines with J gene TRBJ1-2; 7 bases line up with TRBD1. V lost 8 bases and J lost 5; bases outside the gene matches: 11. Germline CDR1 reads LNHDA; CDR2 reads SQIVND (reference sequence). This CDR3 has 14 residues. The chain's CDR3 is CASSGTDIFYGYTF. CDR3 nucleotide sequence: TGTGCCAGTTCTGGGACAGATATTTTTTATGGCTACACCTTC.

The genes are TRBV28 and TRBJ1-2; the D gene is possibly TRBD1 (5 bases). The CDR3 covers 13 residues. The germline V and J ends were trimmed by 2 bases and 6 bases, with 10 bases remaining between them. Germline CDR1 is MDHEN and CDR2 is SYDVKM. The CDR3 spells CASSLPGKDGYTF. CDR3 in DNA: TGTGCCAGCAGTTTACCAGGGAAGGATGGCTACACCTTC.

The CDR3 region is CASSDRTLAGGRNTQYF. CDR3 sequence (DNA): TGCGCCAGCAGTGACCGCACACTAGCGGGAGGGCGAAATACGCAGTATTTT. This chain connects TRBV10-1 to TRBJ2-3; 13 bases are a match to TRBD2. The CDR3 runs 17 residues. CDR1 and CDR2 from the germline V gene are WNHNN and SYGVQD (reference sequence). The V segment lost 3 bases and the J segment 7 bases; nucleotides outside the gene matches: 10.

The CDR3: CASSVDGQGEQYF. The DNA of the CDR3 is TGTGCCAGCAGCGTAGATGGACAGGGCGAGCAGTACTTC. The chain couples TRBV9 to TRBJ2-7; 8 bases align to TRBD1. This CDR3 spans 13 amino acids. The V gene end was trimmed by 0 bases and the J gene end by 6 bases; junction bases not matched to a gene: 2. Germline V gene lookup returns CDR1 SGDLS and CDR2 YYNGEE. Complete variable domain (other parts from reference TRBV9 and TRBJ2-7): DSGVTQTPKHLITATGQRVTLRCSPRSGDLSVYWYQQSLDQGLQFLIQYYNGEERAKGNILERFSAQQFPDLHSELNLSSLELGDSALYFCASSVDGQGEQYFGPGTRLTVT.

V and J are TRBV30 and TRBJ1-4, with TRBD1 as a possible D gene (5 bases). The length of the CDR3 is 13 residues. The V gene's germline CDR1 is GTSNPN and CDR2 SVGIG (reference sequence). Trimming removed 5 bases from V and 10 bases from J, with 17 bases in between. Here the CDR3 DNA reads TGTGCCTGGGTCGACAGCGCATTTGGAAAACTGTTTTTT. Protein sequence: CAWVDSAFGKLFF.

The V gene is TRBV5-4, the J gene TRBJ1-3; 9 nucleotides align to TRBD1. The CDR3 contains 16 residues. Germline CDR1 reads SGHNT; CDR2 reads YYREEE (reference sequence). The ends lost 3 bases at V and 0 bases at J; junction bases unmatched: 4. CDR3 nucleotide sequence: TGTGCCAGCAGCTCGACAGGGGGATTCTCTGGAAACACCATATATTTT. Translating gives CASSSTGGFSGNTIYF.

A word on this clone: The same CDR3 can be traced to other DNA sequences in this sample. The rearrangement joins TRBV2 to TRBJ1-2; the match to TRBD1 covers 9 bases. V dropped 6 bases and J dropped 4; count of bases not matched to a gene: 3. Germline CDR1 SNHLY, CDR2 FYNNEI. CDR3 length: 13 amino acids. The CDR3 loop reads CASRRQGGYGYTF. DNA of the CDR3: TGTGCCAGCAGGAGACAGGGGGGCTATGGCTACACCTTC.

The rearrangement joins TRBV28 to TRBJ1-5; possibly TRBD1 for D (5 bases). Germline V gene sequence: CDR1 MDHEN, CDR2 SYDVKM. V was pared by 4 bases and J by 5 bases, with 15 bases between. The CDR3 sequence is 15 residues long. The CDR3: CASSSPHRGYQPQHF. The DNA for the CDR3 is TGTGCCAGCAGTTCTCCCCATAGGGGATATCAGCCCCAGCATTTT.

The rearrangement links TRBV9 to TRBJ2-1; TRBD2 aligns across 8 bases. The CDR3 has 17 residues. With V trimmed by 5 bases and J by 4 bases, 14 bases remained unmatched. Germline-derived CDR1 and CDR2 are SGDLS and YYNGEE. The CDR3 nucleotides are TGTGCCAGCAGTCAAGCCCCCGGGACTAGGGGGTACAATGAGCAGTTCTTC. This sequence encodes CASSQAPGTRGYNEQFF.

This rearrangement joins TRBV27 to TRBJ2-2, with TRBD2 matching 10 bases. The CDR3 runs to 18 residues. V was pared by 2 bases and J by 5 bases, with 11 bases of the junction left unmatched. Germline V gives CDR1 MNHEY, CDR2 SMNVEV (reference sequence). The CDR3 region has the DNA TGTGCCAGCAGTTTACACAGTCTAGCGGGGGCGGTAACCGGGGAGCTGTTTTTT. Protein product: CASSLHSLAGAVTGELFF.

This clone was recorded once. V gene TRBV19 combines with J gene TRBJ1-5, with D perhaps matching TRBD1 (5 bases). This CDR3 region has 15 residues. CDR1 is LNHDA, CDR2 SQIVND, per germline (reference sequence). V lost 8 bases, J lost 7 bases, and 21 bases lay in between. CDR3 residues: CASQALDRGDQPQHF. The CDR3 DNA is TGTGCCAGTCAAGCACTGGACCGGGGGGACCAGCCCCAGCATTTT.

The chain is built from TRBV6-5 and TRBJ1-2, with a weak D call TRBD1 (5 bases). Germline CDR1 and CDR2: MNHEY and SVGAGI. CDR3 length: 14 amino acids. Trimming took off 4 bases at V and 8 bases at J, with 17 bases between the two ends. CDR3 sequence (DNA): TGTGCCAGCAGTTGGTCGGAGGGGTTGTGGGGCTACACCTTC. Translation: CASSWSEGLWGYTF.

The rearrangement uses TRBV7-2 and TRBJ1-1, with D tentatively TRBD1 (5 bases). CDR1 and CDR2 from the germline V gene are SGHTA and FQGNSA. Between the trimmed V and J ends, which lost 2 bases and 0 bases, there was a span of 22 bases. The CDR3 runs 19 residues. The CDR3 here is CASSLFLGGVGRMNTEAFF. CDR3 bases: TGTGCCAGCAGCTTATTCTTGGGGGGGGTAGGAAGGATGAACACTGAAGCTTTCTTT. Looking up the rest from reference TRBV7-2 and TRBJ1-1 gives the full variable domain: GAGVSQSPSNKVTEKGKDVELRCDPISGHTALYWYRQSLGQGLEFLIYFQGNSAPDKSGLPSDRFSAERTGGSVSTLTIQRTQQEDSAVYLCASSLFLGGVGRMNTEAFFGQGTRLTVV.

The chain joins TRBV29-1 to TRBJ2-7, with TRBD2 identical over 10 bases. J was trimmed by 2 bases and V by 8 bases; bases with no gene match: 6. CDR1 and CDR2 from the germline V gene are SQVTM and ANQGSEA. The CDR3 sequence is 13 residues long. Written as DNA, the CDR3 is TGCAGCACACAAACTAGCGGGACCTACGAGCAGTACTTC. It is translated as CSTQTSGTYEQYF.